This TCR beta chain was observed in a study of blood T cell repertoires in COVID-19. As for the study in general: COVID-19 samples from acute and convalescent phases originated in the United States, Italy and Spain. T cells, B-cell-depleted T cells, or PBMCs provided the cDNA or gDNA that served as material.

This CDR3 is built from 12 residues. Deletions cut 4 bases from V and 11 bases from J, with 17 bases between. The germline V gene encodes CDR1 GTSNPN and CDR2 SVGIG (reference sequence). In the original workflow: Estimates of nucleated cell counts were drawn from the amplification of reference gene primers. Some clones are missing from TCRdb's copy, which holds only in-frame ones; the method was immunoSEQ multiplex PCR. V and J calls and clone size are copied from that table; D and trimming were computed from the DNA. The data hold 35,000 to 50,000 clones, with around 81% observed a single time. The TCR originated in an elderly woman with acute or convalescent COVID-19. The V call is TRBV30, the J call TRBJ1-1; D gene uncertain. Sequenced input: peripheral blood. The CDR3 DNA sequence: TGTGCCTGGACCCCGGGAGGGCGCAGGGCTTTCTTT. Protein: CAWTPGGRRAFF.